This is a list of T cell receptor beta chains from one sample in a study of identical twins. TCRdb re-called the 5' RACE reads with MiXCR, one entry per CDR3 protein. The repertoire has roughly 490,000 distinct CDR3 sequences, roughly an eighth of them found once; the top ten carry 0.95% to 1%. These same data were also listed under a study on yellow fever vaccine responses in identical twins.

Source material: CD4+ T cells sorted from blood. Receptors were obtained from a woman younger than 35 in good health. Both conserved end residues are part of each CDR3. D genes are given only for firm matches. Clone size, where shown, is once, few, many, or a class for clones that have expanded.

d_gene	v_gene	abundance	j_gene	len	CDR3nt	CDR3aa
.	TRBV5-1	few	TRBJ1-1	14	TGCGCCAGCAGCTTAGAGGGGCCGGCCACTGAAGCTTTCTTT	CASSLEGPATEAFF
TRBD2	TRBV7-2	few	TRBJ2-7	17	TGTGCCAGCAGCTTAGGCTTGGGGTTAGCGGGAGGCTACGAGCAGTACTTC	CASSLGLGLAGGYEQYF
.	TRBV7-2	few	TRBJ2-5	16	TGTGCCAGCAGCTCGGGGATTAGACAGGGAGGGGGAACCCAGTACTTC	CASSSGIRQGGGTQYF
.	TRBV2	few	TRBJ1-4	14	TGTGCCAGCAGAGCGACCCCAACTAATGAAAAACTGTTTTTT	CASRATPTNEKLFF
.	TRBV18	.	TRBJ2-2	16	TGTGCCAGCTCACCCTTGGGGAAATCAAACACCGGGGAGCTGTTTTTT	CASSPLGKSNTGELFF
.	TRBV7-9	few	TRBJ2-7	15	TGTGCCAGCAGCTTATACAGGGTGATCCCCTACGAGCAGTACTTC	CASSLYRVIPYEQYF
.	TRBV5-5	.	TRBJ1-5	15	TGTGCCAGCAGCTTTTATGTCGGTAGCAGCATGCCCCAGCATTTT	CASSFYVGSSMPQHF
TRBD2	TRBV27	few	TRBJ2-3	16	TGTGCCAGCAGTTTATTATCTAGCGGTAACACAGATACGCAGTATTTT	CASSLLSSGNTDTQYF
TRBD1	TRBV20-1	many	TRBJ2-3	13	TGCAGTGAGGGACAGGGTAACACAGATACGCAGTATTTT	CSEGQGNTDTQYF
TRBD1	TRBV6-1	few	TRBJ2-7	15	TGTGCCAGCAGTACGTCCCGGGACAGAGTACGGGAGCAGTACTTC	CASSTSRDRVREQYF
.	TRBV5-1	.	TRBJ1-5	14	TGCGCCAGTAGGTCGGGGATGGGAAATCAGCCCCAGCATTTT	CASRSGMGNQPQHF
TRBD2	TRBV7-2	.	TRBJ2-3	16	TGTGCCAGCAGCCTCCGACTAGCGGGGACCACAGATACGCAGTATTTT	CASSLRLAGTTDTQYF
.	TRBV4-1	few	TRBJ2-1	18	TGCGCCAGCAGCCAAGAACCCCTTCTCTCGGGGGCGGGGAATGAGCAGTTCTTC	CASSQEPLLSGAGNEQFF
TRBD2	TRBV10-1	.	TRBJ2-1	15	TGCGCCAGCTCGAGCGGGGGGAACTCCTACAATGAGCAGTTCTTC	CASSSGGNSYNEQFF
TRBD1	TRBV6-2/TRBV6-3	.	TRBJ2-7	14	TGTGCCAGCAGTTACAGGGGACAGATGTACGAGCAGTACTTC	CASSYRGQMYEQYF
TRBD2	TRBV7-9	many	TRBJ2-7	15	TGTGCCAGCAGCCTACTAGCGGGAGAAAGCTACGAGCAGTACTTC	CASSLLAGESYEQYF
.	TRBV7-2	.	TRBJ2-5	14	TGTGCCAGCAGCTTAACGAGGGCCCAAGAGACCCAGTACTTC	CASSLTRAQETQYF
TRBD2	TRBV6-2/TRBV6-3	.	TRBJ2-1	15	TGTGCCAGCAGCCCCGGTGGAGCGGGAGACAATGAGCAGTTCTTC	CASSPGGAGDNEQFF
.	TRBV10-2	.	TRBJ1-3	14	TGCGCCAGCAGGGAACAGAGCTCTGGAAACACCATATATTTT	CASREQSSGNTIYF
TRBD1	TRBV4-1	few	TRBJ1-3	15	TGCGCCAGCTCGCCTCAGGGGGCGGGGGGAAACACCATATATTTT	CASSPQGAGGNTIYF
.	TRBV14	.	TRBJ2-3	18	TGTGCCAGCAGCCACGACAGGTCCGCACCAAGCAGAAAAGATACGCAGTATTTT	CASSHDRSAPSRKDTQYF
.	TRBV5-4	.	TRBJ2-5	13	TGTGCCAGCAGCTTGATTTTCCAAGAGACCCAGTACTTC	CASSLIFQETQYF
TRBD1	TRBV10-3	.	TRBJ1-1	15	TGTGCCATCAGCTACTCGACAGGGGGCTATACTGAAGCTTTCTTT	CAISYSTGGYTEAFF
TRBD1	TRBV7-3	.	TRBJ2-7	15	TGTGCCAGCAGCTTGGGGACAGGGGGCAATGGAAAGCAGTACTTC	CASSLGTGGNGKQYF
.	TRBV7-8	.	TRBJ1-2	14	TGTGCCAGCAGCTTAGCGTTAGGGGAAAATGGCTACACCTTC	CASSLALGENGYTF
TRBD2	TRBV4-3	many	TRBJ2-2	13	TGCGCCAGCAGCCGGACTAGCCCCGGGGAGCTGTTTTTT	CASSRTSPGELFF
.	TRBV9	many	TRBJ2-3	12	TGTGCCAGCAGCGTAGGTTTAGATACGCAGTATTTT	CASSVGLDTQYF
.	TRBV6-2/TRBV6-3	many	TRBJ2-5	11	TGTGCCAGCAGTGCCTTCGAGACCCAGTACTTC	CASSAFETQYF
.	TRBV11-2	few	TRBJ2-1	15	TGTGCCAGCAGCCCTTCTCGGACATCATCGGATGAGCAGTTCTTC	CASSPSRTSSDEQFF
TRBD2	TRBV9	.	TRBJ2-3	15	TGTGCCAGCAGCCTCGGTGGGAGGGTTGAAGATACGCAGTATTTT	CASSLGGRVEDTQYF
TRBD2	TRBV4-3	many	TRBJ2-3	16	TGCGCCAGCAGCCAAGTTTCGCTAGCGGGTTTAGATACGCAGTATTTT	CASSQVSLAGLDTQYF
.	TRBV4-1	many	TRBJ2-3	12	TGCGCCAGCAGCCAAGGGATAGATACGCAGTATTTT	CASSQGIDTQYF
TRBD2	TRBV24-1	few	TRBJ2-2	17	TGTGCCACCAGTGATCAGACTAGCGGGAGATATAACGGGGAGCTGTTTTTT	CATSDQTSGRYNGELFF
.	TRBV7-3	.	TRBJ2-3	15	TGTGCCAGCAGCTTAATGGGACGGGACACAGATACGCAGTATTTT	CASSLMGRDTDTQYF
.	TRBV7-7	.	TRBJ2-6	15	TGTGCTAGCAGCCAAACGACATCTGGGGCCAACGTCCTGACTTTC	CASSQTTSGANVLTF
.	TRBV18	.	TRBJ2-2	14	TGTGCCAGCTCACCAGTGGCTGACACCGGGGAGCTGTTTTTT	CASSPVADTGELFF